The 14 T cell receptor beta chains listed next were all sequenced from one sample in a study of CD8+ T cells in alopecia areata. The treatment was: oral pan-JAK inhibitor, 5-10 mg twice daily. As the sequencing template, cDNA was produced by extracting RNA and reverse transcribing it. Produced via immunoSEQ multiplex PCR; TCRdb's table is partial and in-frame only. The table lists about 190,000 clones, 45% to 65% of them singletons, with less than 0.8% in the top ten. Sequencing used CD4+ T cells sorted from blood, obtained at week 4, from a patient treated with tofacitinib. All receptors derive from a human donor with alopecia areata.

Ten or more counts support this clone. The rearrangement links TRBV7-2 to TRBJ2-7, with 9 bases that match TRBD2. CDR3 length equals 14 residues. V dropped 7 bases and J dropped 2; count of bases not matched to a gene: 6. The germline V gene encodes CDR1 SGHTA and CDR2 FQGNSA. The CDR3 DNA follows: TGTGCCAGCATCCTAGCGGGAATGGCCTACGAGCAGTACTTC. Amino acids: CASILAGMAYEQYF.

The chain has TRBV11-2 and TRBJ2-7, with D tentatively TRBD1 (5 bases). This CDR3 has 14 amino acids. Germline lookup yields CDR1 SGHAT and CDR2 FQNNGV. With 3 bases removed from V and 6 bases from J, the gap between germline ends came to 15 bases. The chain's CDR3 is CASSFSRGVGEQYF. In DNA, the CDR3 is TGTGCCAGCAGCTTCTCAAGGGGTGTCGGCGAGCAGTACTTC.

Ten or more counts support this clone. The CDR3: CASRNSGSTRELFF. The CDR3 DNA reads TGTGCCAGCAGAAATAGCGGGAGTACGAGGGAGCTGTTTTTT. This chain joins TRBV7-2 and TRBJ2-2; 9 bases match TRBD2. Germline loops: CDR1 SGHTA, CDR2 FQGNSA. Unmatched junction bases numbered 8, after V lost 6 bases and J lost 9 bases. The CDR3 loop spans 14 amino acids.

V and J are TRBV6-1 and TRBJ2-6, with D maybe TRBD2 (5 bases). V lost 5 bases to trimming and J lost 4 bases, with 12 bases between them. The CDR3 is 15 residues long. Germline V gene sequence: CDR1 MNHNS, CDR2 SASEGT. The CDR3 sequence: CASSKGLGGANVLTF. Written as DNA, the CDR3 is TGTGCCAGCAGTAAAGGACTTGGAGGGGCCAACGTCCTGACTTTC.

The genes are TRBV10-3 and TRBJ1-2; D is possibly TRBD1 (5 bases). The CDR3 consists of 12 residues. Germline loops: CDR1 ENHRY, CDR2 SYGVKD. The ends were cut back, 0 bases at V and 7 bases at J, with 6 bases in the middle. The CDR3 DNA reads TGTGCCATCAGTGAGTCTAGGGGTGGCTACACCTTC. Translating gives CAISESRGGYTF.

V usage is TRBV4-3 and J usage is TRBJ1-2; D unresolved. The ends were cut back, 0 bases at V and 4 bases at J, with 12 bases in the middle. CDR1 is LGHNA and CDR2 is YSLEER in the germline V gene. The CDR3 has 15 residues. CDR3 residues: CASSQEPTPTYGYTF. The CDR3 nucleotides read TGCGCCAGCAGCCAAGAACCAACACCAACCTATGGCTACACCTTC.

The chain joins TRBV29-1 to TRBJ1-5; D not certain. The CDR3 is made up of 12 amino acids. The germline CDR1 and CDR2 sequences are SQVTM and ANQGSEA. V lost 3 bases and J lost 6, with 9 bases in between. CDR3 nucleotides: TGCAGCGTTGAGAAGCACGGTCAGCCCCAGCATTTT. Translation: CSVEKHGQPQHF.

The chain joins TRBV29-1 to TRBJ2-1; D is undetermined. Deletions cut 6 bases from V and 4 bases from J, with 7 bases between. Germline V gene data show CDR1 as SQVTM and CDR2 as ANQGSEA. This CDR3 is 11 amino acids long. Here the CDR3 reads CSVQEYNEQFF. The CDR3 DNA follows: TGCAGCGTGCAAGAATACAATGAGCAGTTCTTC.

In this sample, this clone turned up a few times. This rearrangement joins TRBV7-2 to TRBJ2-2; D is unclear. CDR3 length: 15 residues. V shed 5 bases and J shed 0 bases, with 10 bases lying between them. From germline, CDR1 is SGHTA and CDR2 FQGNSA. The CDR3 bases are TGTGCCAGCAGCCAGTTCCCTGCGAACACCGGGGAGCTGTTTTTT. Translated, it gives CASSQFPANTGELFF.

The V gene is TRBV6-5, the J gene TRBJ1-2; 10 positions agree with TRBD1. Unmatched junction bases numbered 9, after V lost 6 bases and J lost 8 bases. Per the germline V gene, CDR1 is MNHEY and CDR2 is SVGAGI. This CDR3 is 14 amino acids long. The CDR3 DNA follows: TGTGCCAGCAGGCCTGACAGGGGGCGGAGCGGCTACACCTTC. This gives the protein CASRPDRGRSGYTF.

This chain uses TRBV7-9 with TRBJ1-1; D gene ambiguous. This CDR3 contains 14 residues. Germline lookup yields CDR1 SEHNR and CDR2 FQNEAQ (reference sequence). Trimming stripped 5 bases from V and 1 base from J, with 11 bases between. The CDR3 DNA is TGTGCCAGCAGCGCGGGCTCCAAGAACACTGAAGCTTTCTTT. As protein: CASSAGSKNTEAFF. The variable domain in full, with the rest retrieved from reference TRBV7-9 and TRBJ1-1, is DTGVSQNPRHKITKRGQNVTFRCDPISEHNRLYWYRQTLGQGPEFLTYFQNEAQLEKSRLLSDRFSAERPKGSFSTLEIQRTEQGDSAMYLCASSAGSKNTEAFFGQGTRLTVV.

The sample holds a few counts of this clone. The V gene is TRBV7-8, the J gene TRBJ1-5; D unresolved. From germline, CDR1 is SGHVS and CDR2 FQNEAQ. CDR3 length: 14 residues. Trimming stripped 1 base from V and 8 bases from J, with 12 bases between. Here the CDR3 reads CASSLGVAQEPQHF. DNA of the CDR3: TGTGCCAGCAGCTTAGGGGTCGCGCAGGAGCCCCAGCATTTT.

V and J are TRBV10-1 and TRBJ1-1; TRBD1 matches at 8 bases. The CDR3 is 12 residues long. CDR1 is WNHNN and CDR2 is SYGVQD in the germline V gene (reference sequence). V trimming: 6 bases; J trimming: 7 bases; junction bases outside the gene matches: 4. The CDR3 sequence: CASSVGQGEAFF. The CDR3, as DNA: TGCGCCAGCAGCGTTGGACAGGGTGAAGCTTTCTTT.

This chain uses TRBV30 with TRBJ1-3, with a possible D match to TRBD1 (6 bases). Germline lookup yields CDR1 GTSNPN and CDR2 SVGIG (reference sequence). The CDR3 extends over 16 amino acids. The ends were cut back, 4 bases at V and 0 bases at J, with 16 bases in the middle. As DNA, the CDR3 is TGTGCCTGGACCGGACAGATTTTCACCTCTGGAAACACCATATATTTT. Protein product: CAWTGQIFTSGNTIYF.